This T cell receptor (beta chain) came from a study of blood T cell repertoires in COVID-19. Study-level information: From T cells, B-cell-depleted T cells, or PBMCs came the material, which was cDNA or gDNA.

Authors' processing steps: Amplified reference gene primers provided the basis for estimating nucleated cell counts. The repertoire was sequenced with immunoSEQ multiplex PCR; TCRdb's copy has only in-frame clones and lacks some. Clonal size and the V and J genes are those of that table, whereas D and trimming came from the DNA. This sample has some 75,000 clones; approximately 86% occur once, and the top ten carry about 6%. Germline CDR1 reads MNHNY; CDR2 reads SVGAGI (reference sequence). This CDR3 has 14 residues. The ends were cut back, 2 bases at V and 2 bases at J, with 9 bases in the middle. It was during active infection that Seattle patients were enrolled and then longitudinally followed.

Input material: peripheral blood. The sequence came from a man of 80 years or more with COVID-19, enrolled during active disease. This chain connects TRBV6-6 to TRBJ1-1; D possibly corresponds to TRBD1 (6 bases). The DNA for the CDR3 is TGTGCCAGCAGTTACCGGGACATCAACACTGAAGCTTTCTTT. It specifies CASSYRDINTEAFF.